Shown below are 17 T cell receptor beta chains from a single sample sequenced in a study of tumor and adjacent non-tumor tissue in lung cancer. TCRbeta libraries were built with three rounds of nested PCR, modified from ARM-PCR. TCRdb independently ran MiXCR on the multiplex PCR reads; one entry per CDR3 protein. The sample carries under 140,000 distinct CDR3 sequences, approximately 80% recorded once. No cell sorting was done before RNA was extracted from the tissue. The sample consisted of lung tumor tissue. Every receptor here comes from a man between 65 and 79 years old with non-small cell lung cancer.

This clonotype appeared a single time. An end of the junction does not agree with germline; a read error may underlie this. The chain has TRBV11-2 and TRBJ2-3; D gene ambiguous. Per the germline V gene, CDR1 is SGHAT and CDR2 is FQNNGV. The CDR3 spans 14 residues. The chain's CDR3 is CASSLTPSSNTQYF. The CDR3 DNA is TGTGCCAGCAGCCTAACCCCATCGTCAAATACGCAATATTTT.

The gene calls are TRBV10-3 and TRBJ2-1; TRBD1 might be the D (6 bases). The CDR3 has 10 residues. The germline V gene encodes CDR1 ENHRY and CDR2 SYGVKD. The CDR3 sequence is CTTKGDKQFF. The CDR3 coding sequence is TGTACCACCAAGGGGGATAAGCAGTTCTTC.

The V and J genes are TRBV11-2 and TRBJ2-2; D ambiguous. V lost 2 bases, J lost 5 bases, and 9 bases lay in between. CDR1 and CDR2 (germline): SGHAT, FQNNGV. The CDR3 consists of 14 residues. This chain's CDR3 is CASSLKLMTGELFF. CDR3 coding DNA: TGTGCCAGCAGCTTAAAACTCATGACCGGGGAGCTGTTTTTT.

Regarding this clonotype: A read error may account for a junction end that differs from germline. The chain employs TRBV12-3 or TRBV12-4 and TRBJ2-5, with TRBD2 identical over 7 bases. The CDR3 is 20 residues long. The CDR3 is CTSRKGYHPISGLPQETQYF. The CDR3 DNA follows: TGTACCAGCAGAAAAGGCTACCACCCGATTAGCGGGCTTCCCCAGGAGACCCAGTACTTC.

Comments on this clonotype: Germline is not matched at one junction end, which may reflect a read error. The chain joins TRBV11-2 to TRBJ2-1; D may be TRBD1 (6 bases). CDR1 is SGHAT and CDR2 is FQNNGV in the germline V gene. The CDR3 has 15 residues. The CDR3 here is CANSIQGEPYNERFF. CDR3 DNA: TGTGCCAACAGCATACAGGGAGAACCATACAATGAGCGGTTCTTC.

This clonotype is a singleton in its sample. The CDR3 does not close with the conserved phenylalanine or tryptophan, likely indicating a read error. The chain carries TRBV4-1 and TRBJ2-2; maybe TRBD2 (6 bases). This CDR3 is 19 amino acids long. CDR1 and CDR2 from the germline V gene are MGHRA and YSYEKL. The CDR3 loop is CASGQVSFWAGSVTGELFN. CDR3 sequence (DNA): TGCGCCAGCGGCCAAGTTTCATTTTGGGCGGGATCAGTCACCGGGGAGCTGTTTAAT.

This clonotype was detected only once. At one end, the junction sequence differs from germline, possibly due to a read error. This CDR3 reads CASRSTDTQYF. As DNA, the CDR3 is TGTGCCAGCCGATCCACAGATACCCAGTATTTT. V usage is TRBV5-5 and J usage is TRBJ2-3; no clear D. CDR1 is SGHKS and CDR2 is YYEKEE in the germline V gene (reference sequence). The CDR3 consists of 11 residues.

About this clonotype: Since no conserved phenylalanine or tryptophan closes the CDR3, a read error is the likely cause. The V call is TRBV4-1, the J call TRBJ2-2; tentatively, D is TRBD1 (5 bases). The CDR3 runs 15 residues. CDR1 MGHRA and CDR2 YSYEKL come from the germline V gene. CDR3 residues: CVSSQRQKNTGELFY. The CDR3 nucleotides read TGCGTCAGCAGCCAGCGACAGAAGAACACCGGGGAGCTGTTTTAT.

With regard to this clonotype: The CDR3 end shows no conserved phenylalanine or tryptophan, and so a read error is likely. V usage is TRBV5-1 and J usage is TRBJ2-3; D possibly corresponds to TRBD1 (6 bases). The CDR3 has 15 residues. V dropped 4 bases and J dropped 4 bases, with 16 bases sitting between them. Germline values: CDR1 SGHRS, CDR2 YFSETQ. CDR3 sequence: CASSPVRGKADTQYL. The CDR3 DNA is TGCGCCAGCAGCCCTGTCAGGGGCAAGGCAGATACGCAGTATCTT.

This clonotype was found many times. This chain joins TRBV5-6 and TRBJ2-1; perhaps TRBD1 as D (5 bases). Germline V gives CDR1 SGHDT, CDR2 YYEEEE. The CDR3 is made up of 16 amino acids. Trimming cost V 3 bases and J 4 bases, with 17 bases left between them. DNA for the CDR3: TGTGCCAGCAGCTATGTTAGGGGAAGTGGGTACAATGAGCAGTTCTTC. It encodes CASSYVRGSGYNEQFF.

Details on this clonotype: This CDR3 is missing its conserved last phenylalanine or tryptophan, likely due to a read error. The CDR3 sequence is CSASDTPYGYTC. The CDR3 DNA reads TGCAGTGCTTCGGACACCCCCTATGGCTACACCTGC. The chain links TRBV20-1 to TRBJ1-2; D possibly corresponds to TRBD1 (5 bases). The germline CDR1 and CDR2 sequences are DFQATT and SNEGSKA (reference sequence). The CDR3 runs to 12 residues. V was pared by 5 bases and J by 4 bases, with 11 bases between.

Regarding this clonotype: Being one base from a much bigger clone, this may be a read error. The V and J genes are TRBV2 and TRBJ1-2, with 7 bases that match TRBD1. Germline CDR1 SNHLY, CDR2 FYNNEI. This CDR3 spans 14 amino acids. The chain's CDR3 is CACSIGVGGAGYTF. The CDR3 nucleotides are TGTGCCTGCAGTATTGGGGTAGGGGGCGCTGGCTACACCTTC. Together with reference TRBV2 and TRBJ1-2, the CDR3 gives the full variable domain: EPEVTQTPSHQVTQMGQEVILRCVPISNHLYFYWYRQILGQKVEFLVSFYNNEISEKSEIFDDQFSVERPDGSNFTLKIRSTKLEDSAMYFCACSIGVGGAGYTFGSGTRLTVV.

The V gene is TRBV6-2 or TRBV6-3, the J gene TRBJ2-1; no clear D. Germline assignment: CDR1 MNHEY and CDR2 SVGEGT. This CDR3 has 13 residues. V was pared by 9 bases and J by 7 bases, with 16 bases between. This CDR3 is CASNYSMENEQFF. In DNA form, the CDR3 reads TGTGCCAGTAATTACTCGATGGAGAATGAGCAGTTCTTC.

As regards this clonotype: Compared with germline, one end of the junction differs, possibly owing to a read error. The chain employs TRBV12-3 or TRBV12-4 and TRBJ2-3; a weak D match, TRBD2 (5 bases). The CDR3 spans 11 residues. Here the CDR3 reads CTSTLRDTQYF. In DNA form, the CDR3 reads TGTACCAGCACTTTACGGGATACACAGTATTTT.

About this clonotype itself: A junction boundary mismatches the germline segment, possibly from a read error. V gene TRBV11-2 combines with J gene TRBJ2-6, with D perhaps matching TRBD2 (5 bases). The germline CDR1 and CDR2 sequences are SGHAT and FQNNGV. This CDR3 has 15 residues. In nucleotides, the CDR3 is TGTGCCACCCAGCGGCCGCGCTCTGGGACCAACGTCCTGACTTTC. The encoded protein is CATQRPRSGTNVLTF. Drawing the rest from reference TRBV11-2 and TRBJ2-6, the complete variable domain is EAGVAQSPRYKIIEKRQSVAFWCNPISGHATLYWYQQILGQGPKLLIQFQNNGVVDDSQLPKDRFSAERLKGVDSTLKIQPAKLEDSAVYLCATQRPRSGTNVLTFGAGSRLTVL.

As regards this clonotype: Compared with germline, one end of the junction differs, possibly owing to a read error. The chain combines TRBV4-1 with TRBJ2-7; 11 bases are a match to TRBD2. The J call is uncertain, as TRBJ2-1 better fits the DNA end. The germline V gene encodes CDR1 MGHRA and CDR2 YSYEKL. The CDR3 covers 16 residues. CDR3 coding DNA: TGTGCCAGCAACAGGACACTAGCGGGAGAGGGGGACGAGCAGTTCTTC. Amino acid sequence: CASNRTLAGEGDEQFF.

Notes on this clonotype: The junction departs from the called germline gene at one end, perhaps through a read error. This rearrangement joins TRBV11-2 to TRBJ1-1; D is ambiguous. This CDR3 comprises 15 residues. Germline V gives CDR1 SGHAT, CDR2 FQNNGV. The CDR3 coding sequence is TGTGCCAACAGCTTCGCCAGTCCAAGGAACACTGAAGCTTTCTTT. It codes for CANSFASPRNTEAFF.